This passage covers 32 T cell receptor beta chains from one sample sequenced in a study of T cell changes during pregnancy in multiple sclerosis (dated 2019 in TCRdb). Libraries were made using the immunoSEQ multiplex PCR assay. TCRdb carries this immuneACCESS record with in-frame sequences only. Its versions omit some clonotypes, under half of them owing to an unresolved V gene in the studies checked, with the rest unexplained. For this sample the table gives more than 55,000 clones, of which 90% were detected only once. 5.5% to 7% of the sample is taken by the ten largest. This specimen consisted of peripheral blood, obtained in the third trimester of pregnancy. These TCRs come from a female donor in good health, enrolled as a control in a pregnancy study.

This clone has a handful of counts. V is TRBV5-4 and J is TRBJ2-1, with 8 bases lining up with TRBD1. The CDR3 sequence is 17 residues long. From germline, CDR1 is SGHNT and CDR2 YYREEE (reference sequence). With V trimmed by 4 bases and J by 1 base, 10 bases remained unmatched. This CDR3 is CASSRSAGTGSYNEQFF. The CDR3 region has the DNA TGTGCCAGCAGCCGATCTGCCGGGACAGGATCCTACAATGAGCAGTTCTTC.

The chain recombines TRBV30 with TRBJ2-5; possible D gene TRBD2, 5 bases. Germline CDR1 and CDR2: GTSNPN and SVGIG (reference sequence). The CDR3 covers 11 residues. The germline V and J ends were trimmed by 4 bases and 4 bases, with 7 bases remaining between them. CDR3: CAWTSLETQYF. The CDR3 nucleotides read TGTGCCTGGACTAGCTTAGAGACCCAGTACTTC.

This clone has only a few counts. The rearrangement joins TRBV13 to TRBJ1-5; D call uncertain. The CDR3 sequence is 13 residues long. V gave up 3 bases and J gave up 0 bases, with 3 bases separating them. Germline assignment: CDR1 PRHDT and CDR2 FYEKMQ (reference sequence). The CDR3 protein is CASSFGSNQPQHF. In DNA, the CDR3 is TGTGCCAGCAGCTTCGGTAGCAATCAGCCCCAGCATTTT.

The rearrangement joins TRBV4-1 to TRBJ2-5; the D gene is possibly TRBD2 (5 bases). This CDR3 contains 17 residues. With 2 bases removed from V and 0 bases from J, the gap between germline ends came to 16 bases. Germline-derived CDR1 and CDR2 are MGHRA and YSYEKL. CDR3 in DNA: TGCGCCAGCAGCCAATTAGGACGTGGGCGGGACCAAGAGACCCAGTACTTC. This sequence encodes CASSQLGRGRDQETQYF.

CDR3 protein: CASSSLTGSYEQYF. The CDR3 region has the DNA TGTGCCAGCAGCTCGTTGACAGGATCCTACGAGCAGTACTTC. This chain links TRBV5-8 with TRBJ2-7; D possibly corresponds to TRBD1 (6 bases). Per the germline V gene, CDR1 is SGHTS and CDR2 is YDEGEE. This CDR3 comprises 14 residues. Trimming stripped 3 bases from V and 1 base from J, with 11 bases between.

The chain employs TRBV2 and TRBJ2-2; no clear D. The CDR3 is 13 residues long. The V end lost 4 bases, the J end lost 6 bases, and 9 bases lay between the germline ends. CDR1 SNHLY and CDR2 FYNNEI come from the germline V gene. The CDR3 DNA reads as TGTGCCAGCAGTGTAGTGGTTGCCGGGGAGCTGTTTTTT. Protein product: CASSVVVAGELFF.

In its sample, this clone was seen a few times. The V and J genes are TRBV4-3 and TRBJ2-3; D uncertain. Germline-derived CDR1 and CDR2 are LGHNA and YSLEER. V dropped 1 base and J dropped 6 bases, with 14 bases sitting between them. This CDR3 region has 15 residues. The chain's CDR3 is CASSQVLPFEDTQYF. CDR3 nucleotide sequence: TGCGCCAGCAGCCAAGTGCTGCCCTTCGAGGATACGCAGTATTTT.

This clone has only one observation. This chain uses TRBV5-8 with TRBJ2-2; D gene unclear. The CDR3 has 14 amino acids. With 0 bases removed from V and 6 bases from J, the gap between germline ends came to 9 bases. Germline V gene lookup returns CDR1 SGHTS and CDR2 YDEGEE. The CDR3 DNA is TGTGCCAGCAGCTTGGACAGTTCTGCCGGGGAGCTGTTTTTT. Translation gives CASSLDSSAGELFF.

This clone was counted ten times or more. The V and J genes are TRBV4-3 and TRBJ2-7; D is perhaps TRBD1 (5 bases). The germline V gene has CDR1 LGHNA and CDR2 YSLEER. The CDR3 contains 15 residues. The ends were cut back, 1 base at V and 3 bases at J, with 13 bases in the middle. The CDR3 is CASSQAPDTIYEQYF. Written as DNA, the CDR3 is TGCGCCAGCAGCCAAGCACCGGACACAATCTACGAGCAGTACTTC.

V usage is TRBV30 and J usage is TRBJ2-7; perhaps TRBD2 as D (5 bases). CDR1 is GTSNPN, CDR2 SVGIG, per germline (reference sequence). The CDR3 is 15 amino acids. Deletions cut 3 bases from V and 2 bases from J, with 17 bases between. DNA of the CDR3: TGTGCCTGGAGCTCGGGATACCGAGGAGCCTACGAGCAGTACTTC. Translating it yields CAWSSGYRGAYEQYF. Together with reference TRBV30 and TRBJ2-7, the CDR3 gives the full variable domain: SQTIHQWPATLVQPVGSPLSLECTVEGTSNPNLYWYRQAAGRGLQLLFYSVGIGQISSEVPQNLSASRPQDRQFILSSKKLLLSDSGFYLCAWSSGYRGAYEQYFGPGTRLTVT.

The chain links TRBV10-1 to TRBJ2-5; D is undetermined. CDR1 is WNHNN, CDR2 SYGVQD, per germline (reference sequence). Trimming removed 10 bases at V and 5 bases at J, with 17 bases between. This CDR3 has 13 amino acids. The CDR3 sequence is CATQSHILETQYF. Written as DNA, the CDR3 is TGCGCCACCCAGTCGCACATTTTGGAGACCCAGTACTTC.

This clone was observed once. The rearrangement links TRBV19 to TRBJ1-1; no clear D gene. This CDR3 has 11 residues. In germline, CDR1 is LNHDA, CDR2 SQIVND (reference sequence). Trimming removed 3 bases from V and 6 bases from J, with 5 bases in between. The CDR3 spells CASSMASEAFF. In DNA form, the CDR3 reads TGTGCCAGTAGTATGGCCTCTGAAGCTTTCTTT.

This sequence joins TRBV2 and TRBJ1-6; D is ambiguous. From germline, CDR1 is SNHLY and CDR2 FYNNEI. The CDR3 contains 13 residues. V lost 2 bases, J lost 16 bases, and 15 bases lay in between. CDR3 sequence (DNA): TGTGCCAGCAGTGAAATGGCGGTCGCCAAGCTCCACTTT. This sequence encodes CASSEMAVAKLHF.

This chain uses TRBV20-1 with TRBJ2-7; D ambiguous. This CDR3 contains 11 residues. The germline V and J ends were trimmed by 3 bases and 5 bases, with 8 bases remaining between them. CDR1 is DFQATT and CDR2 is SNEGSKA in the germline V gene (reference sequence). As DNA, the CDR3 is TGCAGTGCTAGTTTTCCTGACGAGCAGTACTTC. This translates into CSASFPDEQYF.

The chain links TRBV6-5 to TRBJ1-1; unclear D gene. V lost 9 bases and J 5 bases, leaving 10 bases between the germline ends. The CDR3 consists of 11 residues. Germline CDR1 MNHEY, CDR2 SVGAGI. CDR3 sequence reads: CARGAGTEAFF. The CDR3 region has the DNA TGTGCCAGGGGTGCGGGAACTGAAGCTTTCTTT.

This sequence joins TRBV14 and TRBJ1-1; a possible D gene is TRBD1 (5 bases). Germline-derived CDR1 and CDR2 are SGHDN and FVKESK. The CDR3 loop spans 13 amino acids. V was pared by 4 bases and J by 11 bases, with 17 bases between. CDR3 amino acids: CASSRKAAGWAFF. In DNA, the CDR3 is TGTGCCAGCAGCCGCAAAGCCGCAGGGTGGGCTTTCTTT.

Note on this clone: One end of the junction is discordant with germline, which a read error may explain. The gene calls are TRBV30 and TRBJ2-2, with TRBD2 matching 9 bases. The V gene's germline CDR1 is GTSNPN and CDR2 SVGIG (reference sequence). There are 17 residues in the CDR3. The CDR3 bases are TGTGCCCGGAGTGTATCGGGGCTAGCGGGACCCACCGGGGAGCTGTTTTTT. Amino acids: CARSVSGLAGPTGELFF.

This clone occurred once. The V call is TRBV7-9, the J call TRBJ1-2; no definite D call. CDR3 length: 14 amino acids. Germline-derived CDR1 and CDR2 are SEHNR and FQNEAQ (reference sequence). The ends were cut back, 3 bases at V and 4 bases at J, with 12 bases in the middle. The DNA of the CDR3 is TGTGCCAGCAGCTTCCCTGGACTGACCTATGGCTACACCTTC. This sequence encodes CASSFPGLTYGYTF.

This clone appeared a single time. CDR3 sequence reads: CSARSASGRGETQYF. In DNA, the CDR3 is TGCAGCGCTAGATCGGCTAGCGGGAGGGGAGAGACCCAGTACTTC. The gene calls are TRBV29-1 and TRBJ2-5; 12 bases line up with TRBD2. The junction had 10 bases not matched to a gene; V was cut back by 7 bases and J by 4 bases. Germline assignment: CDR1 SQVTM and CDR2 ANQGSEA. CDR3 length: 15 amino acids.

The chain uses TRBV19 and TRBJ1-1, with D unresolved. V shed 11 bases and J shed 3 bases, with 10 bases lying between them. This CDR3 spans 11 amino acids. CDR1 and CDR2 from the germline V gene are LNHDA and SQIVND (reference sequence). The CDR3 DNA sequence: TGTGCCTCGAGGAGGGACACTGAAGCTTTCTTT. Residues: CASRRDTEAFF.

Of note for this clone: The sample contains more than one DNA sequence encoding this CDR3. V gene TRBV2 combines with J gene TRBJ1-4; TRBD1 matches 8 bases. The length of the CDR3 is 14 residues. The germline gives CDR1 SNHLY, CDR2 FYNNEI. V lost 6 bases to trimming and J lost 8 bases; unmatched junction nucleotides: 8. The CDR3 sequence: CASRSTGVQEKLFF. The CDR3 nucleotides read TGTGCCAGCAGGTCGACAGGGGTACAGGAAAAACTGTTTTTT.

This clone showed up just a few times. V gene TRBV7-9 combines with J gene TRBJ1-1; 8 nucleotides match TRBD1. The CDR3 consists of 15 residues. V was clipped by 4 bases and J by 0 bases; unmatched bases: 4. CDR1 and CDR2 from the germline V gene are SEHNR and FQNEAQ (reference sequence). The CDR3 reads CASSSTGGMNTEAFF. In DNA form, the CDR3 reads TGTGCCAGCAGCTCCACAGGGGGGATGAACACTGAAGCTTTCTTT. Looking up the rest from reference TRBV7-9 and TRBJ1-1 gives the full variable domain: DTGVSQNPRHKITKRGQNVTFRCDPISEHNRLYWYRQTLGQGPEFLTYFQNEAQLEKSRLLSDRFSAERPKGSFSTLEIQRTEQGDSAMYLCASSSTGGMNTEAFFGQGTRLTVV.

CDR3: CASSEGTSGGTDTQYF. The CDR3 DNA reads as TGTGCCAGCAGTGAGGGGACTAGCGGAGGCACAGATACGCAGTATTTT. The J gene is TRBJ2-3, the V gene TRBV6-4; 11 bases are shared with TRBD2. CDR1 is MRHNA, CDR2 SNTAGT, per germline. V lost 3 bases and J lost 1; bases outside the gene matches: 3. The length of the CDR3 is 16 residues.

The V and J genes are TRBV30 and TRBJ2-7; D possibly corresponds to TRBD1 (5 bases). The CDR3 totals 14 residues. Germline-derived CDR1 and CDR2 are GTSNPN and SVGIG (reference sequence). V was cut by 3 bases and J by 3 bases, with 15 bases left in between. The chain's CDR3 is CAWSTGDALYEQYF. Here the CDR3 DNA reads TGTGCCTGGAGCACAGGAGATGCCCTCTACGAGCAGTACTTC.

This sequence joins TRBV30 and TRBJ2-2; 9 nucleotides line up with TRBD2. The junction had 5 bases not matched to a gene; V was cut back by 1 base and J by 5 bases. Germline CDR1 and CDR2: GTSNPN and SVGIG (reference sequence). There are 15 residues in the CDR3. The CDR3 sequence is CAWSGLAGRTGELFF. Here the CDR3 DNA reads TGTGCCTGGAGTGGTCTAGCGGGAAGGACCGGGGAGCTGTTTTTT.

The chain has TRBV7-2 and TRBJ1-2, with D maybe TRBD1 (6 bases). CDR3 length: 13 residues. Germline-derived CDR1 and CDR2 are SGHTA and FQGNSA. Trimming cost V 5 bases and J 5 bases, with 12 bases left between them. CDR3 protein: CASSRGGGYGYTF. CDR3 coding DNA: TGTGCCAGCAGCAGGGGGGGCGGTTATGGCTACACCTTC.

V gene TRBV9 combines with J gene TRBJ1-1, with D uncertain. Germline CDR1 and CDR2: SGDLS and YYNGEE. Trimming removed 2 bases at V and 2 bases at J, with 7 bases between. This CDR3 is 13 amino acids long. The DNA for the CDR3 is TGTGCCAGCAGCGTGCGGATCAACACTGAAGCTTTCTTT. Translated: CASSVRINTEAFF.

This chain's CDR3 is CASTRKEVAATGELFF. DNA for the CDR3: TGTGCCAGCACCCGAAAGGAGGTCGCTGCGACCGGGGAGCTGTTTTTT. The chain employs TRBV2 and TRBJ2-2; D might be TRBD2 (5 bases). The CDR3 extends over 16 amino acids. Looked up from germline, CDR1 is SNHLY and CDR2 is FYNNEI. The V gene lost 7 bases and the J gene lost 5 bases, with 20 bases spanning the gap.

The chain carries TRBV15 and TRBJ2-2, with TRBD2 matching 11 bases. This CDR3 spans 16 amino acids. V was clipped by 9 bases and J by 2 bases; unmatched bases: 8. The germline CDR1 and CDR2 sequences are LNHNV and YYDKDF (reference sequence). The CDR3 here is CATKELAGVNTGELFF. CDR3 DNA: TGTGCCACGAAGGAACTAGCGGGAGTAAACACCGGGGAGCTGTTTTTT.

The chain carries TRBV7-9 and TRBJ2-7; perhaps TRBD2 as D (5 bases). The germline V gene has CDR1 SEHNR and CDR2 FQNEAQ (reference sequence). The CDR3 length is 13 residues. V was trimmed by 7 bases and J by 1 base, leaving 11 bases between them. This CDR3 is CASTPSGSYEQYF. CDR3 nucleotides: TGTGCCAGCACTCCTTCGGGGTCCTACGAGCAGTACTTC.

V is TRBV28 and J is TRBJ1-4; TRBD1 aligns across 8 bases. This CDR3 spans 15 amino acids. V shed 6 bases, J shed 4 bases, and the junction held 7 bases outside the gene matches. CDR1 is MDHEN and CDR2 is SYDVKM in the germline V gene. The CDR3 DNA sequence: TGTGCCAGCAGCCTGCCGGGACAGGATAATGAAAAACTGTTTTTT. Its protein product is CASSLPGQDNEKLFF.

The chain carries TRBV5-6 and TRBJ1-2, with 11 positions matching TRBD1. V dropped 0 bases and J dropped 4; count of bases not matched to a gene: 5. Germline CDR1 is SGHDT and CDR2 is YYEEEE. CDR3 length: 16 amino acids. Here the CDR3 reads CASSLEGTGGLYGYTF. The CDR3 nucleotides read TGTGCCAGCAGCTTGGAGGGGACAGGGGGTCTCTATGGCTACACCTTC.